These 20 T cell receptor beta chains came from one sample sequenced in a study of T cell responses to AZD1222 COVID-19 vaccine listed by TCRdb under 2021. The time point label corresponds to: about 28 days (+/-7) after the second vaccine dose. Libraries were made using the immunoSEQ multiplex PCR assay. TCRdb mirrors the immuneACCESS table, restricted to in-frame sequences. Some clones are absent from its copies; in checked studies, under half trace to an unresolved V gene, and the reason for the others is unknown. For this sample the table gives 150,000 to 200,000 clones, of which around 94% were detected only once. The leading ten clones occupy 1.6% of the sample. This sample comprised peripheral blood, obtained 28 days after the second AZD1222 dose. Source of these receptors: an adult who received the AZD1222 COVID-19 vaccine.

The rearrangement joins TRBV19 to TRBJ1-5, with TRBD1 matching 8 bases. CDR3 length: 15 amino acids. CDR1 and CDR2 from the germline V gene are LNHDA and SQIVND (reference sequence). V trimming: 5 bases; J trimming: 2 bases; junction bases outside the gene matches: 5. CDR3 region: CASSVDREGNQPQHF. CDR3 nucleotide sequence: TGTGCCAGTAGTGTGGACAGGGAGGGCAATCAGCCCCAGCATTTT.

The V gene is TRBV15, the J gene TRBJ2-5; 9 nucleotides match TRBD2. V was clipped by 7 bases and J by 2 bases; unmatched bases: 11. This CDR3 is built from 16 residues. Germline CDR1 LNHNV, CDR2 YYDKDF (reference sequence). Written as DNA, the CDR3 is TGTGCCACCATATCCCGGCGGGGGGGAAATCAAGAGACCCAGTACTTC. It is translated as CATISRRGGNQETQYF.

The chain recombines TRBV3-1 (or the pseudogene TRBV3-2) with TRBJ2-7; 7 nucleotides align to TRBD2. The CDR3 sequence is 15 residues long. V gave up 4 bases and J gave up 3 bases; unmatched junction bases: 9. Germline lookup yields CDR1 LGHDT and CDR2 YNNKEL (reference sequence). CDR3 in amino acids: CASSPTPSGNYEQYF. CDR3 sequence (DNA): TGTGCCAGCAGCCCCACGCCTAGCGGAAACTACGAGCAGTACTTC.

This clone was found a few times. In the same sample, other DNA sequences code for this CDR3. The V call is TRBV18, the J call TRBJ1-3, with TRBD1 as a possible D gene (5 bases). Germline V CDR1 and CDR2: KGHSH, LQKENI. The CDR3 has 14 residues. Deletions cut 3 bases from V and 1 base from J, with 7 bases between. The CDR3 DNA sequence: TGTGCCAGCTCACCTCAGGGATCTGGAAACACCATATATTTT. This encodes CASSPQGSGNTIYF.

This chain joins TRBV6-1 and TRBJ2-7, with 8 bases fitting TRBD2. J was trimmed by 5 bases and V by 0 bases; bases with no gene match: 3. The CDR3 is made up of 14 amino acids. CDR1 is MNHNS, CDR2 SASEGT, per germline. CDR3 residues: CASSEAWTSNEQYF. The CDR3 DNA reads TGTGCCAGCAGTGAAGCCTGGACTAGCAACGAGCAGTACTTC.

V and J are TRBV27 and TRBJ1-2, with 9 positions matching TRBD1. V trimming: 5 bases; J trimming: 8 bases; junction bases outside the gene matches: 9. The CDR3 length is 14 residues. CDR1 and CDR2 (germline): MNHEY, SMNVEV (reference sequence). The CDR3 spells CASSLQGAPQGYTF. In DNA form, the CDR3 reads TGTGCCAGCAGTCTACAGGGGGCGCCTCAGGGCTACACCTTC.

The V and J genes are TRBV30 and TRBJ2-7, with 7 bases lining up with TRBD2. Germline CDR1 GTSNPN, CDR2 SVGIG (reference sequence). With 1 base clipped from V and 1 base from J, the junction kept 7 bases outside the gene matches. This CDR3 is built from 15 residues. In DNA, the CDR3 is TGTGCCTGGAGTGGTCTGGTCGGGAGGTCCTACGAGCAGTACTTC. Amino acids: CAWSGLVGRSYEQYF.

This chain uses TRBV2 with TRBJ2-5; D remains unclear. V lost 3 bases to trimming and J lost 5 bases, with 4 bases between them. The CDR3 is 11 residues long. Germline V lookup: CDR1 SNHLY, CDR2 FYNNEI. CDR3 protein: CASSERETQYF. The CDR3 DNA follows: TGTGCCAGCAGTGAGAGGGAGACCCAGTACTTC. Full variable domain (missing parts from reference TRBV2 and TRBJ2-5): EPEVTQTPSHQVTQMGQEVILRCVPISNHLYFYWYRQILGQKVEFLVSFYNNEISEKSEIFDDQFSVERPDGSNFTLKIRSTKLEDSAMYFCASSERETQYFGPGTRLLVL.

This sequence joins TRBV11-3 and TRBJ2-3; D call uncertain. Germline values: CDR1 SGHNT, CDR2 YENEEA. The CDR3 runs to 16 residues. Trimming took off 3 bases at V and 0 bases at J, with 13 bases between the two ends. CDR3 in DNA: TGTGCCAGCAGCTTTGGGGTCGGCGCGAGCACAGATACGCAGTATTTT. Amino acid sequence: CASSFGVGASTDTQYF.

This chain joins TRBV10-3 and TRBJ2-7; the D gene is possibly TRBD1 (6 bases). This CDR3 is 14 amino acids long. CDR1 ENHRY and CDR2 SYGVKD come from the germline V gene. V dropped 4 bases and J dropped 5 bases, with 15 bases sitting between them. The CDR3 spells CAISAPGAGDEQYF. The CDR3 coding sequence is TGTGCCATCAGTGCCCCTGGGGCAGGGGACGAGCAGTACTTC.

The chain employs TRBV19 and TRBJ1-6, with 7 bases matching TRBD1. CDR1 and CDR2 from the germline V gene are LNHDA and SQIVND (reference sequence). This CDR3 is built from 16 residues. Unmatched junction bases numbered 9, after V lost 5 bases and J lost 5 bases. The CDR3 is CASSSTGPADNSPLHF. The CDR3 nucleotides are TGTGCCAGTAGTTCGACAGGGCCAGCGGATAATTCACCCCTCCACTTT.

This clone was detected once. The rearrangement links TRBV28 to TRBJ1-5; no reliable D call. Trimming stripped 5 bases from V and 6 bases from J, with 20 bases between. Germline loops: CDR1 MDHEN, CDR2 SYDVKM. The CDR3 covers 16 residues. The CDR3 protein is CASSLLRPEAGQPQHF. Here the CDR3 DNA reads TGTGCCAGCAGTCTTCTCAGGCCTGAAGCTGGTCAGCCCCAGCATTTT.

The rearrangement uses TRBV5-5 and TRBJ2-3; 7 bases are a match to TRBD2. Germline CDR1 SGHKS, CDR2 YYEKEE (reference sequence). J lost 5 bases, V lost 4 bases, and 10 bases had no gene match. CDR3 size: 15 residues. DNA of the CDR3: TGTGCCAGCAGCCCCCCGATTGGGGGGGAAGATACGCAGTATTTT. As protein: CASSPPIGGEDTQYF.

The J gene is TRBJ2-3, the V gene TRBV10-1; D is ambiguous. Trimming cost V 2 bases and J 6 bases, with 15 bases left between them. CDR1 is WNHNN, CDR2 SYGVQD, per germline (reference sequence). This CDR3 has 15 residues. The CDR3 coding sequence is TGCGCCAGCAGTGAGACTGGTCCCGAAGTCGATACGCAGTATTTT. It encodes CASSETGPEVDTQYF.

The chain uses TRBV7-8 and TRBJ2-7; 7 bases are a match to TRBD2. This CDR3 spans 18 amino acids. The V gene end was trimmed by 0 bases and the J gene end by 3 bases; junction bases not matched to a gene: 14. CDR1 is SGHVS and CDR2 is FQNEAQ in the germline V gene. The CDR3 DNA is TGTGCCAGCAGCTTAGCCGGGGGGAGGGGCGGAAGCCTCTACGAGCAGTACTTC. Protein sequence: CASSLAGGRGGSLYEQYF.

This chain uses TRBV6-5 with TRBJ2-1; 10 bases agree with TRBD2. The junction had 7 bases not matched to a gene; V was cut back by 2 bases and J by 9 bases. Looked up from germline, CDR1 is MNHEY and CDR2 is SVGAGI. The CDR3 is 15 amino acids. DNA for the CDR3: TGTGCCAGCAGTTACGAGACTAGCGGGCGGGGTGAGCAGTTCTTC. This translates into CASSYETSGRGEQFF.

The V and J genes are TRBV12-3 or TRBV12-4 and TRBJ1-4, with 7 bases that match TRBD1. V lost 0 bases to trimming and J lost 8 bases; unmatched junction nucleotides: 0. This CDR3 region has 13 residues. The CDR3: CASSLARGEKLFF. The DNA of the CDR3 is TGTGCCAGCAGTTTAGCCAGGGGGGAAAAACTGTTTTTT.

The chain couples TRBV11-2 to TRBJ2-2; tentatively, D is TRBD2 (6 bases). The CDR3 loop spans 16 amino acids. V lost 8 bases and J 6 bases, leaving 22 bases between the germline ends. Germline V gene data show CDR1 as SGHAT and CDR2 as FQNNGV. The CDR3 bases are TGTGCCAGCGGGGGAGGCGGACAAGCTAGAGCCGGGGAGCTGTTTTTT. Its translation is CASGGGGQARAGELFF.

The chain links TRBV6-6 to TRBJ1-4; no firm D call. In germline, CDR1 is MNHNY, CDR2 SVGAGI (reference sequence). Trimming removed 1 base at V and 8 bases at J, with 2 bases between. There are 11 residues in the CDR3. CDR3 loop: CASSYWEKLFF. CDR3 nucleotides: TGTGCCAGCAGTTACTGGGAAAAACTGTTTTTT.

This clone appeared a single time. This CDR3 is CASRPLIGGKNTGELFF. Here the CDR3 DNA reads TGTGCCAGCAGACCACTCATAGGCGGAAAGAACACCGGGGAGCTGTTTTTT. J is TRBJ2-2 and V is TRBV7-8, with D uncertain. Per germline, CDR1 SGHVS and CDR2 FQNEAQ. V dropped 6 bases and J dropped 1 base, with 18 bases sitting between them. There are 17 residues in the CDR3.